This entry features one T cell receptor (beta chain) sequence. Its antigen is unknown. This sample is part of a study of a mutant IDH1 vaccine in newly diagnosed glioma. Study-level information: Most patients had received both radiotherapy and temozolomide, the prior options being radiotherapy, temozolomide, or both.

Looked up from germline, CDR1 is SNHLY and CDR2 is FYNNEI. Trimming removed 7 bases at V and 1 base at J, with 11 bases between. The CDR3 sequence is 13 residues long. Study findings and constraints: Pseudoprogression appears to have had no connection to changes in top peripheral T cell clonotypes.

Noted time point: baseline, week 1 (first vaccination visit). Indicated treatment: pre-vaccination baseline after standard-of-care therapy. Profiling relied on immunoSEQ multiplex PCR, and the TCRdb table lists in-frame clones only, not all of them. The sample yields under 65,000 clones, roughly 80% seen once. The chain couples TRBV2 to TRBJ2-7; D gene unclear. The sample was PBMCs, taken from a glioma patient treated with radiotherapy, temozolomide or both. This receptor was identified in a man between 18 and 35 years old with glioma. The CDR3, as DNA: TGTGCCAGCAAAATGGGCTTATCCTACGAGCAGTACTTC. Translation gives CASKMGLSYEQYF.